The present T cell receptor beta chain was sequenced within a study of regulatory T cells in long-lasting Graves disease (dated by TCRdb to about 2021). For the wider study: Persistent Graves' disease was defined as antithyroid drug treatment for over 5 years with persistently positive TSH receptor autoantibodies. This study used TCR sequencing and RNA sequencing of peripheral blood to compare persistent Graves' disease patients against newly diagnosed Graves' disease patients. The study was conducted in China and was registered as a clinical trial. TCR sequencing covered some 13 persistent and roughly 20 newly diagnosed Graves' disease patients, some 35 samples in total. Antithyroid drugs had been taken for approximately 10 years on average by persistent Graves' disease patients in the clinical cohort.

In the paper's terms, the time point label means: persistent/refractory GD, antithyroid drugs over 5 years with positive TRAb. For both TCR sequencing and RNA sequencing, RNA was extracted from PBMCs using TRIzol. The diagnosis of Graves' disease followed American Thyroid Association guidelines. Patients for the study were recruited at an endocrinology department in Xi'an, China. Each patient gave 9 to 10 milliliters of peripheral blood, collected in an EDTA anticoagulant tube. Ficoll Paque Plus density gradient separation was used to isolate PBMCs, and no additional T cell sorting was done. An Agilent 2100 Bioanalyzer and agarose gel were used to check RNA quality, while a NanoDrop 2000 measured RNA concentration. Relative to germline, V is 0 bases shorter and J is 5 bases shorter, with 14 bases between their ends. The germline V gene (reference sequence) specifies LNHNV as CDR1 and YYDKDF as CDR2. The cysteine opens and the phenylalanine closes a CDR3 of 16 amino acids. Only CDR3 DNA is held: 48 bases, read in frame from base 1.

The library was built by means of multiplex PCR. The reads were generated on an Illumina HiSeq 4000. To build TCR beta libraries, CDR3 regions were amplified by Arm-PCR using iRepertoire HTBI primers. Gel purification was performed on PCR products prior to sequencing. In the paper's pipeline: Across samples, 62 TRBV and 15 or so TRBJ segments were identified and used for gene usage analysis of CDR3 amino acid clonotypes. COPE and FqMerger were used to merge the filtered high-quality paired reads into contigs. Contigs were aligned with BLAST to IMGT TRBV, TRBD and TRBJ reference genes, and CDR3 was defined per IMGT. Highly expanded clones were defined as clonotypes with a frequency above 0.1%. Shannon entropy was used to measure repertoire diversity, and the Gini coefficient was used to measure V-J evenness. A clonotype was considered public if more than one individual shared it. TCRdb redid the processing of the public reads, applying fastp at Q25 and MiXCR, and retained in-frame beta chains. Rows with one shared CDR3 protein collapse into an entry with the most common genes and DNA. The V and J calls and clone size are TCRdb's, not the authors'. The sample records about 290,000 distinct CDR3 sequences, roughly 21% of which are singletons. The ten largest clones capture more than 55% of the sample.

Overall study results and their limits: Preferential use of TRBV28, TRBJ1-2 and TRBJ2-5 was observed in persistent disease, whereas TRBV20-1 and TRBJ2-1 were favored in newly diagnosed disease. As a limitation, the authors acknowledged that the small sample size may reduce accuracy. A larger number of public clonotypes was shared among persistent patients (approximately 3,000) than among newly diagnosed patients (more than 850). Sequencing and analysis were restricted to the TCR beta chain. Peripheral blood alone was examined, since thyroid tissue, which constituted the primary lesion, could not be accessed. Compared with newly diagnosed patients, persistent Graves' disease patients had lower TCR Shannon entropy and fewer highly expanded clones, which suggests clonal expansion.

This clonotype was seen more than once but under ten times. Which antigen it targets is not known. No clone much larger than this one lies a single base away; base qualities are absent. In this chain, TRBV15 is recombined with TRBJ2-1; the D gene identity is not certain. The receptor's source is a female donor with Graves disease. The material sequenced was peripheral blood mononuclear cells (PBMCs), taken when the disease was refractory, from a patient treated with antithyroid drugs. The sequence in DNA is TGTGCCACCAGCAGAGATCTAGGACGCCCGGACAATGAGCAGTTCTTC. This translates into CATSRDLGRPDNEQFF. With the rest looked up from the reference TRBV15 and TRBJ2-1 genes rather than sequenced, the full variable domain is DAMVIQNPRYQVTQFGKPVTLSCSQTLNHNVMYWYQQKSSQAPKLLFHYYDKDFNNEADTPDNFQSRRPNTSFCFLDIRSPGLGDTAMYLCATSRDLGRPDNEQFFGPGTRLTVL.